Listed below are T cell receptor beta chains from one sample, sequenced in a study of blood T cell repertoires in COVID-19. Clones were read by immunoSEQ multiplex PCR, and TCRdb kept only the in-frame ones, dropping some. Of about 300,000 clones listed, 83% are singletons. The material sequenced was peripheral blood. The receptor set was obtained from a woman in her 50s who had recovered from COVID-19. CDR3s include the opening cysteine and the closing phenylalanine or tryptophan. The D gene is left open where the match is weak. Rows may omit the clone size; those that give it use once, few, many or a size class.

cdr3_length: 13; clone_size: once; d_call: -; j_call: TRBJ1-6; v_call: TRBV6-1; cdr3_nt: TGTGCCAGCATTGAATCAAGAGGTTCACCCCTCCACTTT; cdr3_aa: CASIESRGSPLHF
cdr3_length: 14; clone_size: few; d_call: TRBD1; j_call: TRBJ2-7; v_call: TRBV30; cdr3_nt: TGTGCCGCTGATGCGGGACAGGGCTCACTGGAGCAGTACTTC; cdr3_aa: CAADAGQGSLEQYF
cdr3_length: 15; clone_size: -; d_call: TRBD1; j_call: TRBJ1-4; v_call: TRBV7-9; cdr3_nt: TGTGCCAGCAGCTCCCCGACAGGGTATTCCGAAAAACTGTTTTTT; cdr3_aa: CASSSPTGYSEKLFF
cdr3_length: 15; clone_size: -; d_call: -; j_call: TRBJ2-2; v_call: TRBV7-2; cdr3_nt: TGTGCCAGCAGCGTACAGGGTCCCGCCACCGGGGAGCTGTTTTTT; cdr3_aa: CASSVQGPATGELFF
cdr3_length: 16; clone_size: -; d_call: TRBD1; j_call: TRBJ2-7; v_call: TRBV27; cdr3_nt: TGTGCCAGCAGTTTGGCCGCCGGGACAGATCTTTACGAGCAGTACTTC; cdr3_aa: CASSLAAGTDLYEQYF
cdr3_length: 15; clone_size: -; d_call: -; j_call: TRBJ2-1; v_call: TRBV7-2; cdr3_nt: TGTGCCAGCAGCTTAGAGGGTTCGAGGGTTTATGAGCAGTTCTTC; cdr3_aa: CASSLEGSRVYEQFF
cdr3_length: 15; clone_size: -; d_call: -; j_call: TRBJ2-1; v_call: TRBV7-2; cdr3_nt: TGTGCCAGCAGCTTAGTCGGGTACCGGGGAAATGAGCAGTTCTTC; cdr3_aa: CASSLVGYRGNEQFF
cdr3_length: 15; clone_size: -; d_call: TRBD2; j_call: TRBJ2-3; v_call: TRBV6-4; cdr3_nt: TGTGCCAGCAGTGAACGGACTAGCGGGGTAGATACGCAGTATTTT; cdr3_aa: CASSERTSGVDTQYF
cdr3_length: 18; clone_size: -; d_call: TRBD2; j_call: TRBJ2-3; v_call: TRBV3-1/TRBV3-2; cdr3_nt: TGTGCCAGCAGCCAAGGGGCTAGCGGGAGGGCAGCGGCAGATACGCAGTATTTT; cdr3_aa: CASSQGASGRAAADTQYF
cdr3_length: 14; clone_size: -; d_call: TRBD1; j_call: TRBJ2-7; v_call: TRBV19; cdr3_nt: TGTGCCAGTAGTTGGGGGACAGATTCCTACGAGCAGTACTTC; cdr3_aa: CASSWGTDSYEQYF
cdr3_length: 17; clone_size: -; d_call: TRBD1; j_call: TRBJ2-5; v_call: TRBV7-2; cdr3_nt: TGTGCCAGCAGCTTAATGGGACAGGGTTGGTACCAAGAGACCCAGTACTTC; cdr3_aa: CASSLMGQGWYQETQYF
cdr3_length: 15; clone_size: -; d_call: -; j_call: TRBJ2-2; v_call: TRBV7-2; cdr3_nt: TGTGCCAGCAGCCTTAACGGGAGAAAGAACGGGGAGCTGTTTTTT; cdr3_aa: CASSLNGRKNGELFF
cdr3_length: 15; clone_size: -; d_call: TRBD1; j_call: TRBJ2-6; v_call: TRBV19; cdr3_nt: TGTGCCAGCAGACAGGGGCTGTCTGGGGCCAACGTCCTGACTTTC; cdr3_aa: CASRQGLSGANVLTF
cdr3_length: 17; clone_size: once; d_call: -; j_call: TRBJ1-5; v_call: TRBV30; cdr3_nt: TGTGCCTGGAGTACGCAGGTAGGGAGATATAGCAATCAGCCCCAGCATTTT; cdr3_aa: CAWSTQVGRYSNQPQHF
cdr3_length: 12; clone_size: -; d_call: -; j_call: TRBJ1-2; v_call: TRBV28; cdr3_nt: TGTGCCACCCACAGGGTCAGCTATGGCTACACCTTC; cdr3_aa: CATHRVSYGYTF
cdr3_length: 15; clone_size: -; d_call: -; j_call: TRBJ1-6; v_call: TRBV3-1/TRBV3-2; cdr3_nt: TGTGCCAGCAGCCAACGCACAGGGTCCGATTCACCCCTCCACTTT; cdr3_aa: CASSQRTGSDSPLHF
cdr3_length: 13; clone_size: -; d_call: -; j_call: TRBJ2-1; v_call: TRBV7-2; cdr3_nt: TGTGCCAGCAGCTTAGACACCCACAATGAGCAGTTCTTC; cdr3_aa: CASSLDTHNEQFF
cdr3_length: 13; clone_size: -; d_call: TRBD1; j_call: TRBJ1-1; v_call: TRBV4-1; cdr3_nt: TGCGCCAGCAGGGGGACAGTGCGGACTGAAGCTTTCTTT; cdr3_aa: CASRGTVRTEAFF
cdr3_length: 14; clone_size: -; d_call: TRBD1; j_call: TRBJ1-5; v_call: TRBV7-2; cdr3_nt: TGTGCCAGCAGCGGGGACAGGGGTAATCAGCCCCAGCATTTT; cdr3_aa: CASSGDRGNQPQHF
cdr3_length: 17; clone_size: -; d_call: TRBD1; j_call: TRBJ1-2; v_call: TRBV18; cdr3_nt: TGTGCCAGCTCACCCGGGACAGGCCCCCGTTTTAACTATGGCTACACCTTC; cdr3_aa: CASSPGTGPRFNYGYTF
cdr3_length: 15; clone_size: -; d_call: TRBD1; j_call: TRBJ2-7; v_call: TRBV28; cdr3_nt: TGTGCCAGCAGTTTGAGCGGGACAGGGGGCTACGAGCAGTACTTC; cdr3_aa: CASSLSGTGGYEQYF
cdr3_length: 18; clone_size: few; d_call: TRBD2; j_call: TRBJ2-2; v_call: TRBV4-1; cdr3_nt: TGCGCCAGCAGCCAACCATCCGGACTAGCGGGTAGGACCGGGGAGCTGTTTTTT; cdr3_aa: CASSQPSGLAGRTGELFF
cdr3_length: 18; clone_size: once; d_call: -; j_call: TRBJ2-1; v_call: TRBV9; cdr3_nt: TGTGCCAGCAGCCCACTAGCCCTCGGTAGTGGGCCCTACAATGAGCAGTTCTTC; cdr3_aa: CASSPLALGSGPYNEQFF
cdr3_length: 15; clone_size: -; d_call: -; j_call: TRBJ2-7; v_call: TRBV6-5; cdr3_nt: TGTGCCAGCCGGCGAGCAGAGGGGACTCCCTACGAGCAGTACTTC; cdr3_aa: CASRRAEGTPYEQYF
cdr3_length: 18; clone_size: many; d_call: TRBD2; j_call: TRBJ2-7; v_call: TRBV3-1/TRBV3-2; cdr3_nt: TGTGCCAGCTGGGGACTAGCGGGAGGTATCTCCAGGTCCTACGAGCAGTACTTC; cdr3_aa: CASWGLAGGISRSYEQYF
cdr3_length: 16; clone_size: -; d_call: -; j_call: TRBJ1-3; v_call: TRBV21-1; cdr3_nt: TGTGCCAGCAGCAAAAAGACTGCCTCCTCTGGAAACACCATATATTTT; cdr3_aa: CASSKKTASSGNTIYF
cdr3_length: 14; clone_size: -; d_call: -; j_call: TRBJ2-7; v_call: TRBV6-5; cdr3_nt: TGTGCCAGCAGTTACGTCCGGGGGGCGTACGAGCAGTACTTC; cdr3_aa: CASSYVRGAYEQYF
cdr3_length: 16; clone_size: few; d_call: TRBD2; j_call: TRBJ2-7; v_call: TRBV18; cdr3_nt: TGTGCCAGCTCACCATCGGGGGGGGTGAGCTCCTACGAGCAGTACTTC; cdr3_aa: CASSPSGGVSSYEQYF
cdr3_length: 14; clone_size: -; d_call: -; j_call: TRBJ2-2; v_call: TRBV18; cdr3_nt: TGTGCCAGCTCACCAATAGCGAACACCGGGGAGCTGTTTTTT; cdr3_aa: CASSPIANTGELFF
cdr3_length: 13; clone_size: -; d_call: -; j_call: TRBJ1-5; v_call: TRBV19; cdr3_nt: TGTGCCAGTAATGACAGACTCAATCAGCCCCAGCATTTT; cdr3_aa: CASNDRLNQPQHF
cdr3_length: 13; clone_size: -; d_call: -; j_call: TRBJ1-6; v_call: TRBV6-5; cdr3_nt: TGTGCCAGCAGGACATGGCCCAATTCACCCCTCCACTTT; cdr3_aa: CASRTWPNSPLHF
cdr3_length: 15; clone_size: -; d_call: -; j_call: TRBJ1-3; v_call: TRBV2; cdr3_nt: TGTGCCAGCAGTGACCGCGGGCTGTCTGGAAACACCATATATTTT; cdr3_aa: CASSDRGLSGNTIYF
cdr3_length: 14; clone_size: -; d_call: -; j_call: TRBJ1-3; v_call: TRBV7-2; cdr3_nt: TGTGCCAGCAGCTTCCAGGGTTACGGAAACACCATATATTTT; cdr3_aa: CASSFQGYGNTIYF
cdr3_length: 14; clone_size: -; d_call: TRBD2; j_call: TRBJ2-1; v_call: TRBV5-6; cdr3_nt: TGTGCCAGCAGCCCCGGGGGGGCCTACAATGAGCAGTTCTTC; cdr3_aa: CASSPGGAYNEQFF
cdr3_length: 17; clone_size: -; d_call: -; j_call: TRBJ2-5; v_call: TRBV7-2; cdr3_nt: TGTGCCAGCAGCTTAAATGAGGCGCGGGTCGGAAGGGAGACCCAGTACTTC; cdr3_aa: CASSLNEARVGRETQYF
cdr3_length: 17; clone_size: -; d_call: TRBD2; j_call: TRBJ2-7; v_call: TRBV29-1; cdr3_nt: TGCAGCGTTGCCGGGACTAGCGGGCCCTCAGCGACTTACGAGCAGTACTTC; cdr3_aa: CSVAGTSGPSATYEQYF
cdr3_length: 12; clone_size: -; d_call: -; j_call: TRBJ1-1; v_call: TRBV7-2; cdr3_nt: TGTGCCAGCAGCTTAGCGGAGGCTGAAGCTTTCTTT; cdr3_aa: CASSLAEAEAFF
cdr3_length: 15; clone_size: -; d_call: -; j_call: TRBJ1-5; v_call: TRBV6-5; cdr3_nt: TGTGCCAGCAGGACCCCGGGGTTAGAAAATCAGCCCCAGCATTTT; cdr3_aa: CASRTPGLENQPQHF
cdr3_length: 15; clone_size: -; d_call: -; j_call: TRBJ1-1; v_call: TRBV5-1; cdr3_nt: TGCGCCAGCAGCTTGAAGGACAGCTTGAACACTGAAGCTTTCTTT; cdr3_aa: CASSLKDSLNTEAFF
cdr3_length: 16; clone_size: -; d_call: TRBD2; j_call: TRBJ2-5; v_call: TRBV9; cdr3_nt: TGTGCCAGCACCAGGACTAGCGGGGCACAGGGAGAGACCCAGTACTTC; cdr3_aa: CASTRTSGAQGETQYF
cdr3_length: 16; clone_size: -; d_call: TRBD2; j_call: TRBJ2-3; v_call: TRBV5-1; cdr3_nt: TGCGCCAGCAGCTCACTAGCGGGGGGGGCGACAGATACGCAGTATTTT; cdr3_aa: CASSSLAGGATDTQYF
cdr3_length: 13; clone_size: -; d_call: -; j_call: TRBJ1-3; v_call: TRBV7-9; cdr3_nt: TGTGCCAGCAGCTTAGGTACAGGAAACACCATATATTTT; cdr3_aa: CASSLGTGNTIYF
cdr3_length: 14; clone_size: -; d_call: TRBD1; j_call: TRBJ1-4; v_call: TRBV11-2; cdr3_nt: TGTGCCAGCAGCTTAGGACAGGGTGATGAAAAACTGTTTTTT; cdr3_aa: CASSLGQGDEKLFF
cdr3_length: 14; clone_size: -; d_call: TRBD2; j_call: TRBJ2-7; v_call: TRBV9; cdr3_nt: TGTGCCAGCAGCGTGGGACTAGGGAGCTACGAGCAGTACTTC; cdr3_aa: CASSVGLGSYEQYF
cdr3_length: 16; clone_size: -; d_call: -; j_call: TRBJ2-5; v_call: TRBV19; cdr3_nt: TGTGCCACCAAGGGGTGGAGGGGAAGGGCGGAAGAGACCCAGTACTTC; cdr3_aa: CATKGWRGRAEETQYF
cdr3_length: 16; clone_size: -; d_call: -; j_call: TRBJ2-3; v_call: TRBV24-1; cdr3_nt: TGTGCCACCAGTGATTTGGCCAGGGGCGCACAGGGTACGCAGTATTTT; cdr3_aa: CATSDLARGAQGTQYF